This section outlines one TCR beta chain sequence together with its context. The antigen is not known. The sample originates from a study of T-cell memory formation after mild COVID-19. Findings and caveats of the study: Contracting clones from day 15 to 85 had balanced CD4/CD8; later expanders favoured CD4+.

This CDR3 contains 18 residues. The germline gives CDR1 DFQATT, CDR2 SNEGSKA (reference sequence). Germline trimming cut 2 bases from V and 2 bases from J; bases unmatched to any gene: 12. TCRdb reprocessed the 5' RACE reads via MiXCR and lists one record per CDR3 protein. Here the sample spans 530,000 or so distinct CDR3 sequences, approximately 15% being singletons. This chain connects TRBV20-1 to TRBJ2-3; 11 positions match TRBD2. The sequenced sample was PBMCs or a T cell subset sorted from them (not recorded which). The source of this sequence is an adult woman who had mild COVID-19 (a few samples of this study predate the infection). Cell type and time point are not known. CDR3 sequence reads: CSARTYAATSGNTDTQYF. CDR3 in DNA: TGCAGTGCTAGAACCTACGCAGCGACTAGCGGGAACACAGATACGCAGTATTTT.